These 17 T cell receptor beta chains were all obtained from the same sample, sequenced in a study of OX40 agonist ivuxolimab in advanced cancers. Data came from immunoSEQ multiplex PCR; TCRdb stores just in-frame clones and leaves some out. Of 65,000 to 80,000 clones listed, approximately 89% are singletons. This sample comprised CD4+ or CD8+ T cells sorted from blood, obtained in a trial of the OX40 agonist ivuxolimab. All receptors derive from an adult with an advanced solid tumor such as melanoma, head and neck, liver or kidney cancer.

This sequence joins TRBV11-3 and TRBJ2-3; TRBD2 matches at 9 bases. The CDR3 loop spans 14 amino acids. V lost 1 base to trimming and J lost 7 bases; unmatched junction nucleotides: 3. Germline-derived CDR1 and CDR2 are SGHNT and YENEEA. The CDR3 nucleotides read TGTGCCAGCAGCTTAGTAGCGGGAGTCAATACGCAGTATTTT. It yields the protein CASSLVAGVNTQYF.

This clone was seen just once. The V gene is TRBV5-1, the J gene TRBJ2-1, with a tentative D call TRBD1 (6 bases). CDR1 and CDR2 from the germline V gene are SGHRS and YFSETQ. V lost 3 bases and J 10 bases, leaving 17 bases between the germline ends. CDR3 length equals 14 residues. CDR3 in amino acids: CASSSGDVGGEQFF. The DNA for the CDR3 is TGCGCCAGCAGCTCAGGGGATGTCGGAGGCGAGCAGTTCTTC.

The CDR3 is CASSILGAGELFF. The CDR3 region has the DNA TGTGCCAGTAGTATCCTCGGGGCCGGGGAGCTGTTTTTT. The rearrangement links TRBV19 to TRBJ2-2, with TRBD2 as a possible D gene (5 bases). V was trimmed by 3 bases and J by 6 bases, leaving 8 bases between them. CDR1 LNHDA and CDR2 SQIVND come from the germline V gene (reference sequence). This CDR3 contains 13 residues.

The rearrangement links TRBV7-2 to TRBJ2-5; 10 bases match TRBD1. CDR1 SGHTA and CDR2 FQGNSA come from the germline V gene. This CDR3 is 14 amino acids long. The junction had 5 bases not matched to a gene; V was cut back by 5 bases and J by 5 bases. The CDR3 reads CASSRDRGGETQYF. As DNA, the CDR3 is TGTGCCAGCAGCAGGGACAGGGGAGGGGAGACCCAGTACTTC.

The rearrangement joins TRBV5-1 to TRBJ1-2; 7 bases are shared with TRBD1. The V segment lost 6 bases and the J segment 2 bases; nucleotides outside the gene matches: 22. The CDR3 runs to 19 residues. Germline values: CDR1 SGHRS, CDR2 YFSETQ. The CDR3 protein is CASTHEHVIPGQRNYGYTF. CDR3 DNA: TGCGCCAGCACCCACGAGCACGTTATCCCGGGACAGAGGAACTATGGCTACACCTTC.

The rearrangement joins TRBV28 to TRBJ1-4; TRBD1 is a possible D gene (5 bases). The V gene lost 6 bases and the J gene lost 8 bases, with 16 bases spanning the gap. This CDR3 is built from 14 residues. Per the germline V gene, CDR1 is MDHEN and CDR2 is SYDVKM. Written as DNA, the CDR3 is TGTGCCAGCAGCGTCGGGACCTTGGGCGAAAAACTGTTTTTT. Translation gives CASSVGTLGEKLFF.

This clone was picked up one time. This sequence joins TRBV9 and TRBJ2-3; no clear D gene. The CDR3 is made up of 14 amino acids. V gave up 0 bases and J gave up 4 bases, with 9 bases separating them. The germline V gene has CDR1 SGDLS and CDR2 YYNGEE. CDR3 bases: TGTGCCAGCAGCGTAGCTACGAGCGCAGATACGCAGTATTTT. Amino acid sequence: CASSVATSADTQYF.

CDR3 in DNA: TGTGCCAGCAGTGAAGCGAATTGGAATGAGCAGTTCTTC. Translating it yields CASSEANWNEQFF. The V and J genes are TRBV2 and TRBJ2-1; D not resolved. Germline CDR1 and CDR2: SNHLY and FYNNEI. The CDR3 loop spans 13 amino acids. Trimming stripped 0 bases from V and 7 bases from J, with 7 bases between.

The DNA of the CDR3 is TGTGCCTGGAACGGACTAGCGGGGGAAGAGACCCAGTACTTC. Its protein product is CAWNGLAGEETQYF. V usage is TRBV30 and J usage is TRBJ2-5; 13 bases map to TRBD2. This CDR3 is 14 amino acids long. Unmatched junction bases numbered 2, after V lost 4 bases and J lost 3 bases. Germline lookup yields CDR1 GTSNPN and CDR2 SVGIG (reference sequence).

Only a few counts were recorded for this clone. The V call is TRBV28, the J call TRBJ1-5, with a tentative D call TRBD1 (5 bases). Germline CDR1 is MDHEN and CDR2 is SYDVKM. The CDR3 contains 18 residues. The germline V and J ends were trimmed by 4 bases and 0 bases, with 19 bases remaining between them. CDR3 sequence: CASSSPGRGTYSNQPQHF. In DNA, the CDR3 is TGTGCCAGCAGTTCGCCGGGACGGGGAACTTATAGCAATCAGCCCCAGCATTTT.

The CDR3 region is CASSAGTSGGALNTQYF. CDR3 nucleotides: TGTGCCAGCAGCGCCGGGACTAGCGGGGGGGCTTTGAATACGCAGTATTTT. The rearrangement links TRBV7-2 to TRBJ2-3, with 16 bases fitting TRBD2. The CDR3 is 17 residues long. V was clipped by 5 bases and J by 7 bases; unmatched bases: 9. Per the germline V gene, CDR1 is SGHTA and CDR2 is FQGNSA.

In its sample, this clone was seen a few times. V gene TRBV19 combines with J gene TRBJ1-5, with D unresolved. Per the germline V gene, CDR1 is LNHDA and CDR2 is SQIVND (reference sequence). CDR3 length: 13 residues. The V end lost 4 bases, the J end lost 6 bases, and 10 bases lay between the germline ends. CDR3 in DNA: TGTGCCAGTAGTAAGCGGTGGGGTCAGCCCCAGCATTTT. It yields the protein CASSKRWGQPQHF.

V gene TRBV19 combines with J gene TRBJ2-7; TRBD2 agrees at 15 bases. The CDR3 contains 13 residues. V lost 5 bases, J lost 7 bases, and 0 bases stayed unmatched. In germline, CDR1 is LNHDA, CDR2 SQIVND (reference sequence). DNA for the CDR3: TGTGCCAGTAGTGGGACTAGCGGGAGGGAGCAGTACTTC. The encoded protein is CASSGTSGREQYF.

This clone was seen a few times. CDR3 DNA: TGCAGTGCCCTTGGACCTACTGAAGCTTTCTTT. It is translated as CSALGPTEAFF. This rearrangement joins TRBV20-1 to TRBJ1-1; D call uncertain. CDR3 length equals 11 residues. Germline V lookup: CDR1 DFQATT, CDR2 SNEGSKA (reference sequence). V shed 6 bases and J shed 5 bases, with 10 bases lying between them.

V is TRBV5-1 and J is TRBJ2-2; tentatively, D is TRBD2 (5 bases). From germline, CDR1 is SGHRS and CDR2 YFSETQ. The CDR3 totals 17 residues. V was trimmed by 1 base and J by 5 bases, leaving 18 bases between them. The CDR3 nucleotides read TGCGCCAGCAGCTTGTTCTCGGGATCCAGTTATACCGGGGAGCTGTTTTTT. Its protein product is CASSLFSGSSYTGELFF.

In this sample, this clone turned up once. CDR3 sequence: CASSLRAGGRYEQYF. The DNA of the CDR3 is TGTGCCAGCAGCTTAAGAGCGGGGGGGCGGTACGAGCAGTACTTC. The chain uses TRBV7-6 and TRBJ2-7; 10 nucleotides agree with TRBD2. Germline V CDR1 and CDR2: SGHVS, FNYEAQ. V dropped 2 bases and J dropped 4; count of bases not matched to a gene: 5. The CDR3 has 15 residues.

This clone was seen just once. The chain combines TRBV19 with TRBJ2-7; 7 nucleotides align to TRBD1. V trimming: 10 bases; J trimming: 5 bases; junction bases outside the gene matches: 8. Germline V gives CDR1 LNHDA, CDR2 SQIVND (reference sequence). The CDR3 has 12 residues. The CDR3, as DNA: TGTGCCAACCCGGGACAGACAAACGAGCAGTACTTC. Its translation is CANPGQTNEQYF.